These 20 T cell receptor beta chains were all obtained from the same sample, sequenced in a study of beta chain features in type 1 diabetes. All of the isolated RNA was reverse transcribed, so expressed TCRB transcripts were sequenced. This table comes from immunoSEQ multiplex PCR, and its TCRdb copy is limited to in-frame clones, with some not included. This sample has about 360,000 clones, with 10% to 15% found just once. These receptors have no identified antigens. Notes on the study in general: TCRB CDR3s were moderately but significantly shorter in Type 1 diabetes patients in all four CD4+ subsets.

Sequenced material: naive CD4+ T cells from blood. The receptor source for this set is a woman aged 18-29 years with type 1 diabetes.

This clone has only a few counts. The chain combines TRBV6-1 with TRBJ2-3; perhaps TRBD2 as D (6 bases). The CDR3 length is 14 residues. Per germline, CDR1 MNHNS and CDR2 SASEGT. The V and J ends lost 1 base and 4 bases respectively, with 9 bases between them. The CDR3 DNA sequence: TGTGCCAGCAGTGAAGTGGGGGGTGCAGATACGCAGTATTTT. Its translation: CASSEVGGADTQYF.

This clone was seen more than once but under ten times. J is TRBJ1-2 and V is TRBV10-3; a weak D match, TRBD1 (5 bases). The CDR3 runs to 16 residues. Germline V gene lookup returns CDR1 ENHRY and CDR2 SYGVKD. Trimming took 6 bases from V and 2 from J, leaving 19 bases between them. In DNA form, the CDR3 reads TGTGCCATCAGCCCCGGGGAGGGGCGAACGAACTATGGCTACACCTTC. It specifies CAISPGEGRTNYGYTF.

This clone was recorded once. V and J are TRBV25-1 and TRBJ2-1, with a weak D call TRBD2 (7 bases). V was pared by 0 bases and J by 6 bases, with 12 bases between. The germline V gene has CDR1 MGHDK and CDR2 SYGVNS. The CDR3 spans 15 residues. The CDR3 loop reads CASSEYGGARNEQFF. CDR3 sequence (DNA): TGTGCCAGCAGTGAATATGGGGGGGCGCGCAATGAGCAGTTCTTC. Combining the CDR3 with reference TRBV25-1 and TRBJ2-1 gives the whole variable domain EADIYQTPRYLVIGTGKKITLECSQTMGHDKMYWYQQDPGMELHLIHYSYGVNSTEKGDLSSESTVSRIRTEHFPLTLESARPSHTSQYLCASSEYGGARNEQFFGPGTRLTVL.

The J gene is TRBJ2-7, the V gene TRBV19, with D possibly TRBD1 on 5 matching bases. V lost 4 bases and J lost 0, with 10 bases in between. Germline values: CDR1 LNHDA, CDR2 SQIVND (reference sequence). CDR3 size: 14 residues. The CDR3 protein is CASSNNRGSYEQYF. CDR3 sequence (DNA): TGTGCCAGTAGTAACAATAGGGGCTCCTACGAGCAGTACTTC.

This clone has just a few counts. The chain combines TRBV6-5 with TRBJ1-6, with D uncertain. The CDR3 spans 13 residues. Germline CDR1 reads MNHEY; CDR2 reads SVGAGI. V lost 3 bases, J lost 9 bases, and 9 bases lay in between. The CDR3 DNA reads TGTGCCAGCAGTTATGGGGAGATTTCACCCCTCCACTTT. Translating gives CASSYGEISPLHF.

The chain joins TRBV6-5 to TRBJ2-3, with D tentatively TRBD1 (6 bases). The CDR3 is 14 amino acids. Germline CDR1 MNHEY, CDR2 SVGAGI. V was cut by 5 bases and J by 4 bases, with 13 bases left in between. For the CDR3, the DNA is TGTGCCAGCAGTAACAGGGTTTCCCCAGATACGCAGTATTTT. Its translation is CASSNRVSPDTQYF.

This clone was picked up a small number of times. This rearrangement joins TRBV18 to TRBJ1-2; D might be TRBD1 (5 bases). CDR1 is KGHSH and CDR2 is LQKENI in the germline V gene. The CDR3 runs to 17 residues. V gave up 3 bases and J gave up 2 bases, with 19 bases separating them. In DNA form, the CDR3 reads TGTGCCAGCTCACCCCAAGGTGACAGACAGCTCAACTATGGCTACACCTTC. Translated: CASSPQGDRQLNYGYTF.

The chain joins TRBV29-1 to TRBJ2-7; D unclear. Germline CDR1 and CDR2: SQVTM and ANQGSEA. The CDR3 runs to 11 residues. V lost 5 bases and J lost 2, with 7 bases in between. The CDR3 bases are TGCAGCGTTTCCGCTACCTACGAGCAGTACTTC. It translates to CSVSATYEQYF.

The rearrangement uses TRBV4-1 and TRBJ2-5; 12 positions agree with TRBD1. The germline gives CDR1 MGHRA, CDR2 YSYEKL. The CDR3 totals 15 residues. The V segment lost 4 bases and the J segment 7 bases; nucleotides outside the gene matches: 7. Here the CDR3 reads CASSPPGQGAGTQYF. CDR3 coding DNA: TGCGCCAGCAGCCCACCGGGACAGGGGGCGGGGACCCAGTACTTC.

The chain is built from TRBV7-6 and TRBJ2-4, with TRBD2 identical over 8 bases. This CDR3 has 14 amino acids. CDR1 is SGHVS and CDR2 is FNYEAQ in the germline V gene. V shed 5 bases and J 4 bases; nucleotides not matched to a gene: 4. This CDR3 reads CASSRGGSKNIQYF. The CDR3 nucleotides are TGTGCCAGCAGCCGGGGGGGGAGTAAAAACATTCAGTACTTC.

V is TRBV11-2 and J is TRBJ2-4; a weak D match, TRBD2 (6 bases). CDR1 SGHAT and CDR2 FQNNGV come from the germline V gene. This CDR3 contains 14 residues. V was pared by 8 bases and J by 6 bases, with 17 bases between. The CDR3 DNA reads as TGTGCCAGCTCCCGGGACCGGAGGGGAAACATTCAGTACTTC. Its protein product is CASSRDRRGNIQYF.

CDR3 amino acids: CASRISGGGRNEQFF. CDR3 sequence (DNA): TGTGCCAGTAGGATTTCGGGCGGGGGGCGGAATGAGCAGTTCTTC. The chain recombines TRBV19 with TRBJ2-1, with 8 bases fitting TRBD2. V lost 6 bases and J lost 7; bases outside the gene matches: 11. There are 15 residues in the CDR3. CDR1 and CDR2 from the germline V gene are LNHDA and SQIVND (reference sequence).

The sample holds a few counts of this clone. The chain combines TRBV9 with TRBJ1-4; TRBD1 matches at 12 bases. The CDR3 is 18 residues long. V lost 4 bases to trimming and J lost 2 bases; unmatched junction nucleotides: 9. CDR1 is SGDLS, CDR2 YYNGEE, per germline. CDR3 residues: CASSRPGQGASTNEKLFF. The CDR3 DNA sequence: TGTGCCAGCAGCAGACCGGGACAGGGGGCTTCTACTAATGAAAAACTGTTTTTT.

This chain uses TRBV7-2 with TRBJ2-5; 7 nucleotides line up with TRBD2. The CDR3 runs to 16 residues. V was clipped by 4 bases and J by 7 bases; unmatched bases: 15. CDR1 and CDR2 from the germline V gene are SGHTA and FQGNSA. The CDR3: CASSSGSGGTGGTQYF. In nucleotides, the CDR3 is TGTGCCAGCAGCTCAGGATCGGGGGGAACGGGTGGGACCCAGTACTTC.

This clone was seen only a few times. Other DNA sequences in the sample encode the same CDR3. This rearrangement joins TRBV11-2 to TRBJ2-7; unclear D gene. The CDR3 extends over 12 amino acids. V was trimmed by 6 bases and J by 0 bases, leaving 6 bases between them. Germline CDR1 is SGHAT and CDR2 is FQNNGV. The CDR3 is CASSPSSYEQYF. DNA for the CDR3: TGTGCCAGCAGTCCGAGCTCCTACGAGCAGTACTTC.

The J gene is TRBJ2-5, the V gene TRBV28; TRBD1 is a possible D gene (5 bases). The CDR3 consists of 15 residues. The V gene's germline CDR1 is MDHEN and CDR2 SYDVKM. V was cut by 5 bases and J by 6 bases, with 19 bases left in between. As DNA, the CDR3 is TGTGCCAGCAGTCCAAACCCCCCAAGGGGCCAGACCCAGTACTTC. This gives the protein CASSPNPPRGQTQYF. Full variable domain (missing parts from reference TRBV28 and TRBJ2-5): DVKVTQSSRYLVKRTGEKVFLECVQDMDHENMFWYRQDPGLGLRLIYFSYDVKMKEKGDIPEGYSVSREKKERFSLILESASTNQTSMYLCASSPNPPRGQTQYFGPGTRLLVL.

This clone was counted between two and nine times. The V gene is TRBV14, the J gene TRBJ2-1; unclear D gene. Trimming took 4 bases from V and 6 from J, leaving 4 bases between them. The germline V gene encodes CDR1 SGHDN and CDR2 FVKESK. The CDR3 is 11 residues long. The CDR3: CASSRLNEQFF. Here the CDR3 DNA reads TGTGCCAGCAGCCGACTCAATGAGCAGTTCTTC. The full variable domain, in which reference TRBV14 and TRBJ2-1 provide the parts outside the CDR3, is EAGVTQFPSHSVIEKGQTVTLRCDPISGHDNLYWYRRVMGKEIKFLLHFVKESKQDESGMPNNRFLAERTGGTYSTLKVQPAELEDSGVYFCASSRLNEQFFGPGTRLTVL.

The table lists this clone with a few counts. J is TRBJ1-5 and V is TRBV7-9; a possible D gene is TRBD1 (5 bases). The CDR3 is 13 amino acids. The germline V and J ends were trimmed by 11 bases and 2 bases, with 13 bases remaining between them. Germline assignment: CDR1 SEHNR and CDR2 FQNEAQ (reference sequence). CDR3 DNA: TGTGCCCGGGGCGGGGGAGGCAATCAGCCCCAGCATTTT. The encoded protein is CARGGGGNQPQHF. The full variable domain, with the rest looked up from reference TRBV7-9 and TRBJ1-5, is DTGVSQNPRHKITKRGQNVTFRCDPISEHNRLYWYRQTLGQGPEFLTYFQNEAQLEKSRLLSDRFSAERPKGSFSTLEIQRTEQGDSAMYLCARGGGGNQPQHFGDGTRLSIL.

This CDR3 reads CASGRDTQYF. In DNA, the CDR3 is TGTGCCAGCGGGAGAGATACGCAGTATTTT. The chain joins TRBV9 to TRBJ2-3, with D possibly being TRBD2 (5 bases). Trimming pared 7 bases from V and 5 bases from J, leaving 5 bases between. The CDR3 is 10 amino acids. The germline V gene has CDR1 SGDLS and CDR2 YYNGEE.

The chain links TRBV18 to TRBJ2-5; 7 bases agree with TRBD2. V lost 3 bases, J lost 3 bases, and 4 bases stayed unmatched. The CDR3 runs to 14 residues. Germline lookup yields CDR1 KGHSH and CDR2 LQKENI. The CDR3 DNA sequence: TGTGCCAGCTCACCTTTGGCGGGGGAAGAGACCCAGTACTTC. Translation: CASSPLAGEETQYF.